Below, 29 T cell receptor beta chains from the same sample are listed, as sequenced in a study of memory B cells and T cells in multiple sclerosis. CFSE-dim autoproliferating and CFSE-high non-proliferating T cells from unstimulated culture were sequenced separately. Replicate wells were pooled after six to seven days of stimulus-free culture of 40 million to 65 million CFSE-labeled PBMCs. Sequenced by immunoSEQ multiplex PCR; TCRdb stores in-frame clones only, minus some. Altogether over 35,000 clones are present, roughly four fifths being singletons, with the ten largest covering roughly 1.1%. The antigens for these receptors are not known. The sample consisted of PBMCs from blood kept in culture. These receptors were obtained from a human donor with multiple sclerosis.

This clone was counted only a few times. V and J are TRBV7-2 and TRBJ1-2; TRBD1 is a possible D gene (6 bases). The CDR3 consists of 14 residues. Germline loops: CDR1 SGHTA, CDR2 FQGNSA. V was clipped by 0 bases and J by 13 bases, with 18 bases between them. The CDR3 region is CASSLAAGAHFLTF. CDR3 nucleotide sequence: TGTGCCAGCAGCTTAGCGGCGGGGGCCCATTTTCTCACCTTC.

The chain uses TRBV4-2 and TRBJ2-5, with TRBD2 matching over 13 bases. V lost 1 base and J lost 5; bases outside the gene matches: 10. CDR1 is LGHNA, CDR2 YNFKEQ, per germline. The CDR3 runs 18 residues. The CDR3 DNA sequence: TGTGCCAGCAGCCAAGCACCACTAGCGGGGGGGCGGTTGGAGACCCAGTACTTC. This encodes CASSQAPLAGGRLETQYF.

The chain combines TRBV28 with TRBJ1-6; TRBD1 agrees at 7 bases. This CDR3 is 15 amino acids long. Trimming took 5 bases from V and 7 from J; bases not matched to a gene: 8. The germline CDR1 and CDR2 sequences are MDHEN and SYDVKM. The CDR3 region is CASSSRQGGNSPLHF. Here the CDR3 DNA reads TGTGCCAGCAGTAGCCGACAGGGTGGCAATTCACCCCTCCACTTT.

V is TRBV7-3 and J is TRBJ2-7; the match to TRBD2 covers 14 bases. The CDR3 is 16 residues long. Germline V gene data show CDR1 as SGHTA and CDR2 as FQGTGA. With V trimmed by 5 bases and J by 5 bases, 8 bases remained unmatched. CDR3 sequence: CASSPRLAGGVDEQYF. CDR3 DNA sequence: TGTGCCAGCAGCCCAAGACTAGCGGGGGGGGTGGACGAGCAGTACTTC.

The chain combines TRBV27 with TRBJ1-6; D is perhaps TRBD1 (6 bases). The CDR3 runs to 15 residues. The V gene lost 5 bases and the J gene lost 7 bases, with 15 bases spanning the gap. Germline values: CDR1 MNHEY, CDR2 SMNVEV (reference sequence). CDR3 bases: TGTGCCAGCAGTCCTCTGACAGGCTTAAATTCACCCCTCCACTTT. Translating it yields CASSPLTGLNSPLHF.

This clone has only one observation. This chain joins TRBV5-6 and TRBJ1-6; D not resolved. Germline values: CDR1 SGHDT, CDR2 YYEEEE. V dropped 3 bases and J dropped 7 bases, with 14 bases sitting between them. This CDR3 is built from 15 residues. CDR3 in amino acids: CASSSIVVGNSPLHF. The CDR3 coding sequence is TGTGCCAGCAGCTCTATTGTGGTTGGGAATTCACCCCTCCACTTT. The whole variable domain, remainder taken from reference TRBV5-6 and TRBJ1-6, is DAGVTQSPTHLIKTRGQQVTLRCSPKSGHDTVSWYQQALGQGPQFIFQYYEEEERQRGNFPDRFSGHQFPNYSSELNVNALLLGDSALYLCASSSIVVGNSPLHFGNGTRLTVT.

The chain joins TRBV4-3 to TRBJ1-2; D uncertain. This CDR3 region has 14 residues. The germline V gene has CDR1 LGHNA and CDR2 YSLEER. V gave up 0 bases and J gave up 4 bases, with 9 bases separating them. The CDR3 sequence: CASSQETNSYGYTF. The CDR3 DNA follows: TGCGCCAGCAGCCAAGAGACCAACAGCTATGGCTACACCTTC.

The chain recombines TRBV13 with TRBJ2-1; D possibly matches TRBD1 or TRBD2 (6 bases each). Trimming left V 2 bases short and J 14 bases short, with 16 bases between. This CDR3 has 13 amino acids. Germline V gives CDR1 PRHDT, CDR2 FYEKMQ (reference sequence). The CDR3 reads CASSLNRAGWEFF. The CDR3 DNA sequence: TGTGCCAGCAGCTTAAACAGGGCGGGATGGGAGTTCTTC.

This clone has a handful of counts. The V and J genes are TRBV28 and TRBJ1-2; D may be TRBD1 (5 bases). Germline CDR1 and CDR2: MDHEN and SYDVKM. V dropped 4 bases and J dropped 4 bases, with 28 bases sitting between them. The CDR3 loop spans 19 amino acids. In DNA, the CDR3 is TGTGCCAGCAGTTCCTACGGGAGGGACGTGTTTGGGTGGGGCTATGGCTACACCTTC. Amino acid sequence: CASSSYGRDVFGWGYGYTF.

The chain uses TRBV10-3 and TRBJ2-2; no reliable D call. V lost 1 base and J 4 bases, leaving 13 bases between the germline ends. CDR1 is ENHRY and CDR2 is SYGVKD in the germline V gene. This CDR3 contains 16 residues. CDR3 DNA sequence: TGTGCCATCAGTGAGTACAAGGGTGACTTCACCGGGGAGCTGTTTTTT. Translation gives CAISEYKGDFTGELFF.

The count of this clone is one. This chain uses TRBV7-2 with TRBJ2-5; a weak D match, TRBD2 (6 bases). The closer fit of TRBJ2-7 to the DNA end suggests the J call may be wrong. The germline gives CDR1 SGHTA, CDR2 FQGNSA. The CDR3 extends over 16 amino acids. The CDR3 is CASSLRGGAGSYEQYF. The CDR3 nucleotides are TGTGCCAGCAGCTTACGGGGCGGGGCCGGCTCCTACGAGCAGTACTTC.

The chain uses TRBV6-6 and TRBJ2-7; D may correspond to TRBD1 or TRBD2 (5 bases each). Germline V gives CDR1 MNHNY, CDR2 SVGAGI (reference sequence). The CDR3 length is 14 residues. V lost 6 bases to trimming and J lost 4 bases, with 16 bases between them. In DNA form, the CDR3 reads TGTGCCAGCAGCTCATTGGACACGGGATACGAGCAGTACTTC. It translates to CASSSLDTGYEQYF.

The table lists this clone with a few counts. The CDR3 DNA is TGTGCCAGCTCACCGGACAGGGCCTATGGCTACACCTTC. Translated: CASSPDRAYGYTF. The chain carries TRBV18 and TRBJ1-2; 8 nucleotides line up with TRBD1. CDR3 length: 13 amino acids. The V gene end was trimmed by 3 bases and the J gene end by 4 bases; junction bases not matched to a gene: 1. The germline CDR1 and CDR2 sequences are KGHSH and LQKENI.

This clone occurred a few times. Here the CDR3 reads CATSSGLAGGHEQFF. The DNA of the CDR3 is TGTGCCACCAGCAGCGGACTAGCGGGGGGGCATGAGCAGTTCTTC. The rearrangement links TRBV15 to TRBJ2-1, with 15 nucleotides matching TRBD2. With V trimmed by 3 bases and J by 8 bases, 2 bases remained unmatched. Germline V lookup: CDR1 LNHNV, CDR2 YYDKDF (reference sequence). The CDR3 spans 15 residues.

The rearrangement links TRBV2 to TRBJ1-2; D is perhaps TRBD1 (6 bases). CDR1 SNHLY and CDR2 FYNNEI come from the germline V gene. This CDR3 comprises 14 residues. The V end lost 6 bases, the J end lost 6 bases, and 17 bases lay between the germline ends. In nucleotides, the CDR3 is TGTGCCAGCAGCCCCCGGGGGGGGGCCGATGGCTACACCTTC. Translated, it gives CASSPRGGADGYTF.

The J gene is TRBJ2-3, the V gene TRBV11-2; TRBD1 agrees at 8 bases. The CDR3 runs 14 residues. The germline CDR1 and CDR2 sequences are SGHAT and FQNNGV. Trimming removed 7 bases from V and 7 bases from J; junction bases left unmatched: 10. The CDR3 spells CASKVGTGGNTQYF. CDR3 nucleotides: TGTGCCAGCAAAGTCGGGACAGGTGGAAATACGCAGTATTTT.

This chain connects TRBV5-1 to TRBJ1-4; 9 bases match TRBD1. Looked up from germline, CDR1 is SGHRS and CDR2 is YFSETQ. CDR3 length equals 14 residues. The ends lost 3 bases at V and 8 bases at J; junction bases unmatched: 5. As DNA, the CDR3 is TGCGCCAGCAGCTACGGACAGGGGCGAGAAAAACTGTTTTTT. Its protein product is CASSYGQGREKLFF.

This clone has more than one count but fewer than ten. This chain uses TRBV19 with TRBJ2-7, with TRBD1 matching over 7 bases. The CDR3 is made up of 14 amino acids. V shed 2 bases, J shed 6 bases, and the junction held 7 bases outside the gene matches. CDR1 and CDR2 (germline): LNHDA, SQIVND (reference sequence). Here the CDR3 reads CASSITGASVEQYF. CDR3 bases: TGTGCCAGTAGTATAACAGGGGCGTCAGTCGAGCAGTACTTC. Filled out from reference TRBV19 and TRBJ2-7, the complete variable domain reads DGGITQSPKYLFRKEGQNVTLSCEQNLNHDAMYWYRQDPGQGLRLIYYSQIVNDFQKGDIAEGYSVSREKKESFPLTVTSAQKNPTAFYLCASSITGASVEQYFGPGTRLTVT.

CDR3 residues: CASSLLTGFYGYTF. The CDR3 nucleotides are TGTGCCAGCAGTCTACTGACAGGGTTCTATGGCTACACCTTC. V and J are TRBV28 and TRBJ1-2; 7 bases align to TRBD1. Trimming cost V 5 bases and J 4 bases; bases outside gene matches: 7. This CDR3 is 14 amino acids long. From germline, CDR1 is MDHEN and CDR2 SYDVKM.

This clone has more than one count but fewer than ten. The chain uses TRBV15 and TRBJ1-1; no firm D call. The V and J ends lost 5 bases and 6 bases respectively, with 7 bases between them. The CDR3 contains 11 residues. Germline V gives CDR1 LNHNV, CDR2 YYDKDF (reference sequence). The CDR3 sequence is CATSGISEAFF. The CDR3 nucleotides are TGTGCCACCAGCGGTATATCTGAAGCTTTCTTT. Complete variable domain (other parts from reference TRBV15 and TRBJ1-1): DAMVIQNPRYQVTQFGKPVTLSCSQTLNHNVMYWYQQKSSQAPKLLFHYYDKDFNNEADTPDNFQSRRPNTSFCFLDIRSPGLGDTAMYLCATSGISEAFFGQGTRLTVV.

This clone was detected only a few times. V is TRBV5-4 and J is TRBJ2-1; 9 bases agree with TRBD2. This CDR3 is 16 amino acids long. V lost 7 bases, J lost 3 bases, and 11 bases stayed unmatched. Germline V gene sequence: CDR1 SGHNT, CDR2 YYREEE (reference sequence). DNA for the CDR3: TGTGCCAGCTCCCTTGGCGGGGGGGCCTTCTACAATGAGCAGTTCTTC. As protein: CASSLGGGAFYNEQFF.

In nucleotides, the CDR3 is TGTGCCAGCAGCCTCGAGTCCTATACGCAGTATTTT. Translated: CASSLESYTQYF. This rearrangement joins TRBV7-8 to TRBJ2-3; no firm D call. The V end was cut by 5 bases, the J end by 7 bases, with 10 bases between. CDR1 and CDR2 from the germline V gene are SGHVS and FQNEAQ. There are 12 residues in the CDR3.

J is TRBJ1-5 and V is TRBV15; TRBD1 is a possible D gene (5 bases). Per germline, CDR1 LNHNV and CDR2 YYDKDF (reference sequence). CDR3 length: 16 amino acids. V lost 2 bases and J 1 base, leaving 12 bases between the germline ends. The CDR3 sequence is CATSRPRVESNQPQHF. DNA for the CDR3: TGTGCCACCAGCAGACCCAGGGTTGAGAGCAATCAGCCCCAGCATTTT.

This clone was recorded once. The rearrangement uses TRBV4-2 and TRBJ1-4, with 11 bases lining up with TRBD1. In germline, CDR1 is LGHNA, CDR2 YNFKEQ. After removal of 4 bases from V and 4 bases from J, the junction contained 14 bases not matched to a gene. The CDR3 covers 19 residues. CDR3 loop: CASSLYRSGQGAYNEKLFF. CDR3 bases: TGTGCCAGCAGCCTGTACCGTTCTGGACAGGGGGCTTATAATGAAAAACTGTTTTTT.

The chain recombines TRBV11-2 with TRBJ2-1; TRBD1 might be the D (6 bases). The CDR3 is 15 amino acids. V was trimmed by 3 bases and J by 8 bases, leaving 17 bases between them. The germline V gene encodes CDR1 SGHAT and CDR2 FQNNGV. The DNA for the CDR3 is TGTGCCAGCAGCTTGAGCAGGGGCCCCCCAGATGAGCAGTTCTTC. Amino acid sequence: CASSLSRGPPDEQFF.

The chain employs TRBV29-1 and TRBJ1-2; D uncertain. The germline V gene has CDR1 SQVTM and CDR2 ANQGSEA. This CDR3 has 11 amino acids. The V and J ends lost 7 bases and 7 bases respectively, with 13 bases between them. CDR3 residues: CSGGEESGYTF. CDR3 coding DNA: TGCAGCGGCGGAGAGGAGTCTGGCTACACCTTC.

The CDR3 DNA follows: TGTGCCAGCAGCGAAAACCGGCAGGGGTCTACCCTGAAAGCTTTCTTT. This sequence encodes CASSENRQGSTLKAFF. This chain connects TRBV7-9 to TRBJ1-1; perhaps TRBD1 as D (6 bases). The germline gives CDR1 SEHNR, CDR2 FQNEAQ (reference sequence). V gave up 5 bases and J gave up 9 bases, with 25 bases separating them. This CDR3 has 16 residues.

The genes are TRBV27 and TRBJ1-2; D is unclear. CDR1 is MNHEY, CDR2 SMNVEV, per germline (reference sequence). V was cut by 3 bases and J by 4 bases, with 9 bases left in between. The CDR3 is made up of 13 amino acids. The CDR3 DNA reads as TGTGCCAGCAGTTTTGCCCCAGGCTATGGCTACACCTTC. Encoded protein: CASSFAPGYGYTF.

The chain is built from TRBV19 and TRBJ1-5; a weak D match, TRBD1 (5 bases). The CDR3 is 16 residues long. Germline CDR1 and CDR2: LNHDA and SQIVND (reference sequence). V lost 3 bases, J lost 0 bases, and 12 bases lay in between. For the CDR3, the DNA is TGTGCCAGTAGTATTAGGGACTTTCGTAGCAATCAGCCCCAGCATTTT. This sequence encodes CASSIRDFRSNQPQHF.